This record looks at one TCR beta chain sequence and its context. This record belongs to a study of blood T cell repertoires in COVID-19. Looked up from germline, CDR1 is SNHLY and CDR2 is FYNNEI. Trimming removed 0 bases from V and 7 bases from J, with 13 bases in between. The length of the CDR3 is 15 residues. Here immunoSEQ multiplex PCR was the method, and the copy in TCRdb shows in-frame clones only, minus some. Of approximately 140,000 clones listed, approximately 88% are singletons. The V and J genes are TRBV2 and TRBJ1-5; a possible D gene is TRBD1 (6 bases). Sequenced: peripheral blood. The receptor was derived from a woman older than 75 with acute or convalescent COVID-19. The CDR3 spells CASSEAPRGAQPQHF. The DNA for the CDR3 is TGTGCCAGCAGTGAAGCGCCCAGGGGCGCCCAGCCCCAGCATTTT.